What follows is one T cell receptor beta chain and its context. The data were produced by immunoSEQ multiplex PCR, yet TCRdb's version contains in-frame clones alone and is incomplete. The sample includes just over 150,000 clones, about 85% of them seen just once. The data stem from a study of blood T cell repertoires in COVID-19. The wider study: Nucleic acid was either cDNA or gDNA, and it came from T cells, B-cell-depleted T cells, or PBMCs.

The V end lost 2 bases, the J end lost 11 bases, and 10 bases lay between the germline ends. The germline V gene has CDR1 MNHEY and CDR2 SMNVEV (reference sequence). This CDR3 region has 13 residues. The chain carries TRBV27 and TRBJ1-6, with D perhaps matching TRBD1 (5 bases). The TCR was taken from a woman between 70 and 85 years old with acute or convalescent COVID-19. The specimen was peripheral blood. CDR3 DNA sequence: TGTGCCAGCAGTTTAAGATCAGGGACACCCCTCCACTTT. It translates to CASSLRSGTPLHF.